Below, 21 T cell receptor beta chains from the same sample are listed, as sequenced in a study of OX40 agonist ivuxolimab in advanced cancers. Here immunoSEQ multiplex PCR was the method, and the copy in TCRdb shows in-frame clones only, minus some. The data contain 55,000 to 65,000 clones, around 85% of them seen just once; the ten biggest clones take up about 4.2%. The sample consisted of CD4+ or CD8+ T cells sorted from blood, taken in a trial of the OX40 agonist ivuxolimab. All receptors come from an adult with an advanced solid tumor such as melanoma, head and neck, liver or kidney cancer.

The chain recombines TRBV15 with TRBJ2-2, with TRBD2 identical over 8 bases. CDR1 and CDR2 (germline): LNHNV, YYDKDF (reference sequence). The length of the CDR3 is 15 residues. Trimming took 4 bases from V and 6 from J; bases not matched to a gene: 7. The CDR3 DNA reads TGTGCCACCAGCAAGGGGCGGGGGGCGTCCGGGGAGCTGTTTTTT. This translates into CATSKGRGASGELFF.

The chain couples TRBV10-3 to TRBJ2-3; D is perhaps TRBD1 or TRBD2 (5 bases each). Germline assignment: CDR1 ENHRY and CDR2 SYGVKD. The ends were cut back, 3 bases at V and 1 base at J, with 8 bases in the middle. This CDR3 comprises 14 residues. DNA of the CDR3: TGTGCCATCAGTGATGGGGGTGGCACAGATACGCAGTATTTT. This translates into CAISDGGGTDTQYF.

CDR3: CASGGSTDTQYF. The CDR3, as DNA: TGTGCCAGCGGGGGGAGCACAGATACGCAGTATTTT. This chain uses TRBV6-1 with TRBJ2-3; a possible D gene is TRBD2 (6 bases). CDR3 length: 12 residues. Germline V lookup: CDR1 MNHNS, CDR2 SASEGT. Trimming stripped 8 bases from V and 0 bases from J, with 6 bases between.

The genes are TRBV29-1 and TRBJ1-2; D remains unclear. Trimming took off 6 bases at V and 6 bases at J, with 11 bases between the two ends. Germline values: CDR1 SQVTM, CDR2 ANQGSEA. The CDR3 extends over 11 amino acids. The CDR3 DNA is TGCAGCGTCCATTACATAGATGGCTACACCTTC. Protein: CSVHYIDGYTF.

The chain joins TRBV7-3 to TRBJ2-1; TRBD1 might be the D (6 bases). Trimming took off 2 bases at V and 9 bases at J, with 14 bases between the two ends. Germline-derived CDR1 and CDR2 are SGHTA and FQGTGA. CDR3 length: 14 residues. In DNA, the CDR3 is TGTGCCAGCAGCTTAGGAGTGGGGGCCGGTGAGCAGTTCTTC. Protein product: CASSLGVGAGEQFF.

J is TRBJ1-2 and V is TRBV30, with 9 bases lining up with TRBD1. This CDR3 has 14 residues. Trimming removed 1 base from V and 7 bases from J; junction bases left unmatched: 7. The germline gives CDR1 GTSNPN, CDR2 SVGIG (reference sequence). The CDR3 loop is CAWSETGGIGGYTF. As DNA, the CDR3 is TGTGCCTGGAGTGAGACAGGGGGGATTGGTGGCTACACCTTC.

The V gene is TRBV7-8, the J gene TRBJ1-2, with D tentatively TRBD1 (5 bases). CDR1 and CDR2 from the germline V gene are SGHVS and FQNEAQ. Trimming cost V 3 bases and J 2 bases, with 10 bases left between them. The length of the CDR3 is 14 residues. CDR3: CASSLTVLNYGYTF. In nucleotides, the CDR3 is TGTGCCAGCAGCTTGACAGTATTAAACTATGGCTACACCTTC. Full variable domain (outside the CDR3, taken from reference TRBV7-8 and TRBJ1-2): GAGVSQSPRYKVAKRGQDVALRCDPISGHVSLFWYQQALGQGPEFLTYFQNEAQLDKSGLPSDRFFAERPEGSVSTLKIQRTQQEDSAVYLCASSLTVLNYGYTFGSGTRLTVV.

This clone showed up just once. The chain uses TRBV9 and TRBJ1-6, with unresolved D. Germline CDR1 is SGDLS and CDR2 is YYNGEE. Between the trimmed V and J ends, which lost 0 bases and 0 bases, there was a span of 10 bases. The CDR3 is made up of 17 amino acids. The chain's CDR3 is CASSVDGTSSYNSPLHF. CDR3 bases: TGTGCCAGCAGCGTAGACGGAACGAGCTCCTATAATTCACCCCTCCACTTT.

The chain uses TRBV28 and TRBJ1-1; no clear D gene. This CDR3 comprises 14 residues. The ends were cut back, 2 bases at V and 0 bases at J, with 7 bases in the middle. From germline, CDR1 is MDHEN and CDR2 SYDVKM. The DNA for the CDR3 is TGTGCCAGCAGTTTAGGGCAGCTGAACACTGAAGCTTTCTTT. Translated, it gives CASSLGQLNTEAFF.

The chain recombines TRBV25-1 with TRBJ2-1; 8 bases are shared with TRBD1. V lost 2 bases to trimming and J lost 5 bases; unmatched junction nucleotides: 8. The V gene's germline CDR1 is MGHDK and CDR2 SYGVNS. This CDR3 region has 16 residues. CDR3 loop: CASSEVRTGRDNEQFF. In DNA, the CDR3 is TGTGCCAGCAGTGAAGTCCGGACAGGGAGAGACAATGAGCAGTTCTTC.

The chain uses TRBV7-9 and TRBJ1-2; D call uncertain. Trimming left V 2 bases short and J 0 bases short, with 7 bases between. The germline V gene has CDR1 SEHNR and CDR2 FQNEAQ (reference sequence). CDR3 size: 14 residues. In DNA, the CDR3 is TGTGCCAGCAGCTTACTTGGGACTAACTATGGCTACACCTTC. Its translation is CASSLLGTNYGYTF.

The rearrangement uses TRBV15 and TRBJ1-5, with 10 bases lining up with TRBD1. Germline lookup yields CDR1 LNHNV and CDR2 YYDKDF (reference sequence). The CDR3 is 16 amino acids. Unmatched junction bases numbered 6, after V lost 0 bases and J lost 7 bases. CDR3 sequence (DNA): TGTGCCACCAGCAGAGATTTGACAGGGGGCAGGCAGCCCCAGCATTTT. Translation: CATSRDLTGGRQPQHF.

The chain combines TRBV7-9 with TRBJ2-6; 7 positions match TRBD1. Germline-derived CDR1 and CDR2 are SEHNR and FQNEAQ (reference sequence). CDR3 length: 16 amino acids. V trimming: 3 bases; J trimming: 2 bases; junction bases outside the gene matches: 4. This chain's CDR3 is CASSFSGQAGANVLTF. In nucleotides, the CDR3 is TGTGCCAGCAGCTTTAGTGGACAGGCTGGGGCCAACGTCCTGACTTTC.

In DNA, the CDR3 is TGTGCAAGTCGCTTAGTAACACTAGCGGGAGTGAGGGGCACAGATACGCAGTATTTT. Its protein product is CASRLVTLAGVRGTDTQYF. The rearrangement joins TRBV12-2 to TRBJ2-3; the tabulated D call, TRBD2, remains unverified against the DNA. TRBV12-2 is designated a pseudogene. The CDR3 is 19 residues long.

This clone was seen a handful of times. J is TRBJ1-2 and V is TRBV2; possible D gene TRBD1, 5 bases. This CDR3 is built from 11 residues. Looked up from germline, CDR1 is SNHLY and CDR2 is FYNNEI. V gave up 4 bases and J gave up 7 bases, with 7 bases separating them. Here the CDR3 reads CASSGDRGYTF. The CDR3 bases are TGTGCCAGCAGTGGGGACCGTGGCTACACCTTC.

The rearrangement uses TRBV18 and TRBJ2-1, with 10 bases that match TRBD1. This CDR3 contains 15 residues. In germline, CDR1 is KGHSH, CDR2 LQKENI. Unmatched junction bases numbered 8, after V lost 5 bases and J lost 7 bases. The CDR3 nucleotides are TGTGCCAGCTCAGGGGGGACAGGGGCTCGAAATGAGCAGTTCTTC. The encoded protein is CASSGGTGARNEQFF.

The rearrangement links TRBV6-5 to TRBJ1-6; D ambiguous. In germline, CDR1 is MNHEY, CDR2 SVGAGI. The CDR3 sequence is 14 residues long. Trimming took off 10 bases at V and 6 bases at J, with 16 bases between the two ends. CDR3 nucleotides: TGTGCCACCGCATCGAGTAGTGGTAATTCACCCCTCCACTTT. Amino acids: CATASSSGNSPLHF.

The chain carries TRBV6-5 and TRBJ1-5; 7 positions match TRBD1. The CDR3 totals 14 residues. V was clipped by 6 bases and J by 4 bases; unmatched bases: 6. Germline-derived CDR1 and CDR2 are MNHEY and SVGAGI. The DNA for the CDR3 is TGTGCCAGCAGGCCGGGACAGAGAAATCAGCCCCAGCATTTT. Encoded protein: CASRPGQRNQPQHF.

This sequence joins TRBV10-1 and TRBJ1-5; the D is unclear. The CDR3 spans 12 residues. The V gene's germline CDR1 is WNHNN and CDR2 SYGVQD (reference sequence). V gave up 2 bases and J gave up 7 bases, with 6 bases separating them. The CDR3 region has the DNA TGCGCCAGCAGTGAGGGAAACCAGCCCCAGCATTTT. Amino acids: CASSEGNQPQHF.

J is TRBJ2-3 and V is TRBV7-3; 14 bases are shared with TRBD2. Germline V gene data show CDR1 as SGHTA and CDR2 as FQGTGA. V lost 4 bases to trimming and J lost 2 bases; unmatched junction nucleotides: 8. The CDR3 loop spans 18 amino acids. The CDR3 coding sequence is TGTGCCAGCAGCTCTCGGACTAGCGGGAGGTATGACACAGATACGCAGTATTTT. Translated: CASSSRTSGRYDTDTQYF. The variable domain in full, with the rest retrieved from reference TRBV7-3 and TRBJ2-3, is GAGVSQTPSNKVTEKGKYVELRCDPISGHTALYWYRQSLGQGPEFLIYFQGTGAADDSGLPNDRFFAVRPEGSVSTLKIQRTERGDSAVYLCASSSRTSGRYDTDTQYFGPGTRLTVL.

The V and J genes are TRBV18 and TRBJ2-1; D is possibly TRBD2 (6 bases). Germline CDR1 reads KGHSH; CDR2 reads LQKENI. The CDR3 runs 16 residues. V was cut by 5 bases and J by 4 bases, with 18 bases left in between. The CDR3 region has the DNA TGTGCCAGCTCATTGCGGGAACAGACTCGATACAATGAGCAGTTCTTC. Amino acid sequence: CASSLREQTRYNEQFF.